These 24 T cell receptor beta chains originate from one sample sequenced in a study of blood T cell repertoires in COVID-19. Libraries were prepared by immunoSEQ multiplex PCR; TCRdb keeps only in-frame clonotypes and omits some of them. Here the sample spans fewer than 70,000 clones, 70% to 90% being singletons. The sample consisted of peripheral blood. The receptors here all came from a man between 60 and 70 years old with active or convalescent COVID-19.

Here the CDR3 reads CASRGEGAEQFF. CDR3 sequence (DNA): TGTGCCAGCAGAGGGGAGGGAGCCGAGCAGTTCTTC. The chain joins TRBV6-5 to TRBJ2-1; 7 nucleotides line up with TRBD2. Trimming removed 6 bases from V and 10 bases from J; junction bases left unmatched: 6. Germline values: CDR1 MNHEY, CDR2 SVGAGI. The CDR3 sequence is 12 residues long.

This clone showed up just once. The rearrangement links TRBV27 to TRBJ2-5, with 7 bases fitting TRBD1. J lost 2 bases, V lost 6 bases, and 9 bases had no gene match. The CDR3 totals 15 residues. Germline CDR1 is MNHEY and CDR2 is SMNVEV (reference sequence). The CDR3 reads CASSLGTAYQETQYF. For the CDR3, the DNA is TGTGCCAGCAGCCTAGGGACAGCGTATCAAGAGACCCAGTACTTC.

The gene calls are TRBV2 and TRBJ2-5, with D perhaps TRBD2 (6 bases). The V end lost 4 bases, the J end lost 1 base, and 10 bases lay between the germline ends. Germline assignment: CDR1 SNHLY and CDR2 FYNNEI. The CDR3 length is 14 residues. CDR3 in amino acids: CASSGNSGQETQYF. The CDR3 nucleotides are TGTGCCAGCAGTGGGAATAGCGGCCAAGAGACCCAGTACTTC.

The V and J genes are TRBV9 and TRBJ2-2; possible D gene TRBD2, 6 bases. The germline V and J ends were trimmed by 0 bases and 4 bases, with 13 bases remaining between them. The CDR3 spans 16 residues. Germline V gives CDR1 SGDLS, CDR2 YYNGEE. The CDR3 bases are TGTGCCAGCAGCGTAGAGCAGGGCGGGGTCACCGGGGAGCTGTTTTTT. Its protein product is CASSVEQGGVTGELFF.

The chain links TRBV5-4 to TRBJ1-1; TRBD1 might be the D (5 bases). This CDR3 is 15 amino acids long. V was pared by 5 bases and J by 4 bases, with 18 bases between. CDR1 SGHNT and CDR2 YYREEE come from the germline V gene (reference sequence). CDR3 in DNA: TGTGCCAGCAGACCAGGTGGGGGACTGGGCACTGAAGCTTTCTTT. This codes for CASRPGGGLGTEAFF.

The sample holds a few counts of this clone. The V and J genes are TRBV27 and TRBJ1-2; 8 positions match TRBD1. The CDR3 has 15 residues. CDR1 is MNHEY, CDR2 SMNVEV, per germline (reference sequence). The J segment lost 9 bases and the V segment lost 0 bases, leaving 9 bases of the junction unmatched. The CDR3 DNA reads TGTGCCAGCAGTTTATCGGGACAGGCCAGTCTGAGCTACACCTTC. It specifies CASSLSGQASLSYTF.

J is TRBJ2-1 and V is TRBV12-3 or TRBV12-4; D is perhaps TRBD2 (5 bases). The CDR3 length is 13 residues. Deletions cut 4 bases from V and 7 bases from J, with 11 bases between. The CDR3 coding sequence is TGTGCCAGCAGTTCCACTAGTGGGAATGAGCAGTTCTTC. This gives the protein CASSSTSGNEQFF.

The chain recombines TRBV19 with TRBJ1-3; TRBD1 aligns across 12 bases. Trimming removed 4 bases from V and 0 bases from J; junction bases left unmatched: 4. CDR1 and CDR2 from the germline V gene are LNHDA and SQIVND (reference sequence). This CDR3 contains 17 residues. The CDR3 nucleotides are TGTGCCAGTAGTACTCGGGACAGGGGGCCCTCTGGAAACACCATATATTTT. Translated: CASSTRDRGPSGNTIYF.

This clone was detected only once. The chain carries TRBV11-1 and TRBJ1-2, with D perhaps matching TRBD1 (5 bases). The CDR3 totals 14 residues. In germline, CDR1 is SGHAT, CDR2 FQDESV (reference sequence). Trimming shortened V by 1 base and J by 2 bases, and 8 bases separated the two germline ends. CDR3: CASSLEDINYGYTF. In nucleotides, the CDR3 is TGTGCCAGCAGCTTAGAGGACATAAACTATGGCTACACCTTC.

The chain combines TRBV4-1 with TRBJ1-1; D unresolved. V lost 1 base, J lost 0 bases, and 9 bases lay in between. The CDR3 covers 15 residues. Germline CDR1 and CDR2: MGHRA and YSYEKL. CDR3 sequence reads: CASSQARTVNTEAFF. DNA of the CDR3: TGCGCCAGCAGCCAAGCCCGGACTGTGAACACTGAAGCTTTCTTT.

The rearrangement joins TRBV5-1 to TRBJ2-1, with 7 bases matching TRBD2. The CDR3 runs 15 residues. Germline CDR1 SGHRS, CDR2 YFSETQ. V was pared by 0 bases and J by 5 bases, with 5 bases of the junction left unmatched. The CDR3 loop reads CASSLVLAENNEQFF. The DNA for the CDR3 is TGCGCCAGCAGCTTGGTTCTAGCGGAAAACAATGAGCAGTTCTTC. Filled out from reference TRBV5-1 and TRBJ2-1, the complete variable domain reads KAGVTQTPRYLIKTRGQQVTLSCSPISGHRSVSWYQQTPGQGLQFLFEYFSETQRNKGNFPGRFSGRQFSNSRSEMNVSTLELGDSALYLCASSLVLAENNEQFFGPGTRLTVL.

V is TRBV6-5 and J is TRBJ1-5; unclear D gene. The CDR3 spans 14 residues. Germline CDR1 MNHEY, CDR2 SVGAGI. V lost 6 bases, J lost 3 bases, and 12 bases lay in between. In nucleotides, the CDR3 is TGTGCCAGCAGCTACGACGGGTACAATCAGCCCCAGCATTTT. It codes for CASSYDGYNQPQHF.

The chain couples TRBV5-1 to TRBJ1-2; D possibly corresponds to TRBD1 (5 bases). The CDR3 covers 17 residues. The V end lost 3 bases, the J end lost 4 bases, and 22 bases lay between the germline ends. Per the germline V gene, CDR1 is SGHRS and CDR2 is YFSETQ. The CDR3 nucleotides are TGCGCCAGCAGCTCCTTTGGAGGTGGGGGGAGATTCTATGGCTACACCTTC. Translating gives CASSSFGGGGRFYGYTF.

The chain employs TRBV3-1 (or the pseudogene TRBV3-2) and TRBJ1-2; 7 bases map to TRBD1. The V gene's germline CDR1 is LGHDT and CDR2 YNNKEL (reference sequence). The CDR3 covers 14 residues. Unmatched junction bases numbered 7, after V lost 2 bases and J lost 7 bases. The CDR3: CASSQSEGAGGYTF. CDR3 bases: TGTGCCAGCAGCCAAAGTGAGGGGGCGGGTGGCTACACCTTC.

This chain joins TRBV11-2 and TRBJ1-6; maybe TRBD1 (5 bases). There are 14 residues in the CDR3. The germline gives CDR1 SGHAT, CDR2 FQNNGV. Trimming took 1 base from V and 7 from J, leaving 8 bases between them. CDR3 bases: TGTGCCAGCAGCTTAGGACAGCCGAATTCACCCCTCCACTTT. This sequence encodes CASSLGQPNSPLHF.

This chain uses TRBV5-4 with TRBJ2-7, with D tentatively TRBD2 (6 bases). V lost 3 bases, J lost 0 bases, and 19 bases lay in between. The CDR3 is 17 residues long. Germline V CDR1 and CDR2: SGHNT, YYREEE (reference sequence). The CDR3 DNA reads as TGTGCCAGCAGCTCCGGCACATCGGAGGGTTCCTCCTACGAGCAGTACTTC. Translated: CASSSGTSEGSSYEQYF.

The chain joins TRBV5-1 to TRBJ1-6, with 9 bases lining up with TRBD1. This CDR3 contains 13 residues. Germline CDR1 is SGHRS and CDR2 is YFSETQ. J gave up 9 bases and V 4 bases, and 2 bases lay outside the gene matches. The CDR3 region is CASSPTGGSPLHF. The DNA of the CDR3 is TGCGCCAGCAGCCCGACAGGGGGTTCACCCCTCCACTTT. Based on the CDR3 plus reference TRBV5-1 and TRBJ1-6, the full variable domain is KAGVTQTPRYLIKTRGQQVTLSCSPISGHRSVSWYQQTPGQGLQFLFEYFSETQRNKGNFPGRFSGRQFSNSRSEMNVSTLELGDSALYLCASSPTGGSPLHFGNGTRLTVT.

The rearrangement joins TRBV18 to TRBJ1-5; 7 bases fit TRBD1. This CDR3 has 13 amino acids. The V segment lost 2 bases and the J segment 6 bases; nucleotides outside the gene matches: 1. CDR1 and CDR2 (germline): KGHSH, LQKENI. CDR3: CASSPSGGQPQHF. The CDR3 DNA sequence: TGTGCCAGCTCACCATCAGGGGGTCAGCCCCAGCATTTT. Combining the CDR3 with reference TRBV18 and TRBJ1-5 gives the whole variable domain NAGVMQNPRHLVRRRGQEARLRCSPMKGHSHVYWYRQLPEEGLKFMVYLQKENIIDESGMPKERFSAEFPKEGPSILRIQQVVRGDSAAYFCASSPSGGQPQHFGDGTRLSIL.

This sequence joins TRBV28 and TRBJ1-1, with D tentatively TRBD1 (5 bases). The CDR3 totals 13 residues. V was cut by 4 bases and J by 1 base, with 7 bases left in between. Germline CDR1 reads MDHEN; CDR2 reads SYDVKM. The CDR3 loop reads CASSSGGNTEAFF. CDR3 nucleotides: TGTGCCAGCAGTTCCGGGGGGAACACTGAAGCTTTCTTT.

The chain carries TRBV10-3 and TRBJ1-5; D not resolved. Germline CDR1 ENHRY, CDR2 SYGVKD. V shed 3 bases and J shed 0 bases, with 3 bases lying between them. There are 13 residues in the CDR3. In DNA, the CDR3 is TGTGCCATCAGTGACGGTAGCAATCAGCCCCAGCATTTT. Its protein product is CAISDGSNQPQHF.

The gene calls are TRBV15 and TRBJ2-3; 9 bases align to TRBD2. Unmatched junction bases numbered 9, after V lost 0 bases and J lost 5 bases. The CDR3 length is 17 residues. Germline assignment: CDR1 LNHNV and CDR2 YYDKDF (reference sequence). CDR3: CATSRDPASGMKDTQYF. The CDR3 DNA reads TGTGCCACCAGCAGAGATCCGGCTAGCGGGATGAAAGATACGCAGTATTTT.

This clone was seen just once. V is TRBV5-1 and J is TRBJ2-5; 7 nucleotides agree with TRBD1. This CDR3 is 15 amino acids long. Unmatched junction bases numbered 9, after V lost 5 bases and J lost 2 bases. CDR1 is SGHRS, CDR2 YFSETQ, per germline. The CDR3 region has the DNA TGCGCCAGCAGGGACGGGACAGTTTTACAAGAGACCCAGTACTTC. It encodes CASRDGTVLQETQYF.

V and J are TRBV7-9 and TRBJ2-3, with a weak D call TRBD2 (6 bases). V was shortened by 5 bases and J by 2 bases, with 11 bases between the two germline ends. Germline values: CDR1 SEHNR, CDR2 FQNEAQ (reference sequence). The CDR3 consists of 14 residues. CDR3 sequence: CASSQGTFTDTQYF. CDR3 bases: TGTGCCAGCAGCCAAGGGACTTTCACAGATACGCAGTATTTT.

The rearrangement uses TRBV3-1 (or the pseudogene TRBV3-2) and TRBJ1-1; 7 nucleotides line up with TRBD1. There are 12 residues in the CDR3. J lost 10 bases, V lost 6 bases, and 8 bases had no gene match. Germline CDR1 and CDR2: LGHDT and YNNKEL (reference sequence). The CDR3 nucleotides are TGTGCCAGCAGTCCCGACAGGGTTCGAGCTTTCTTT. Translation gives CASSPDRVRAFF.